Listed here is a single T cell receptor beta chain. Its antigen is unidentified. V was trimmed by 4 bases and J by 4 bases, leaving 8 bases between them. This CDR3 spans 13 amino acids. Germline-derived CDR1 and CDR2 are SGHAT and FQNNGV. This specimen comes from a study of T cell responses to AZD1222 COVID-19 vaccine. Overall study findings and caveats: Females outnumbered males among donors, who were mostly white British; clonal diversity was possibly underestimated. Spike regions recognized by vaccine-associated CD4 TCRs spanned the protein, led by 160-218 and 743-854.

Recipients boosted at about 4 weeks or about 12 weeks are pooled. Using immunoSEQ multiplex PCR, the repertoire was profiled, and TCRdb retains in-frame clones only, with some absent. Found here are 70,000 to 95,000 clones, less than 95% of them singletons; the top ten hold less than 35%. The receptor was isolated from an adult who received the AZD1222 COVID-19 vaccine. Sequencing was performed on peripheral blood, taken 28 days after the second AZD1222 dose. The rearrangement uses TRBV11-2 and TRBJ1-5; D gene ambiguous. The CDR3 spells CASSSSQNQPQHF. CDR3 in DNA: TGTGCCAGCAGCTCCAGCCAAAATCAGCCCCAGCATTTT. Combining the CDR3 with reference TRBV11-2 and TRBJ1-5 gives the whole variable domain EAGVAQSPRYKIIEKRQSVAFWCNPISGHATLYWYQQILGQGPKLLIQFQNNGVVDDSQLPKDRFSAERLKGVDSTLKIQPAKLEDSAVYLCASSSSQNQPQHFGDGTRLSIL.